The present entry profiles one T cell receptor beta chain with its context. These data come from a study of control samples from healthy donors and cancer patients. V was cut by 5 bases and J by 1 base, with 12 bases left in between. This CDR3 has 14 residues. CDR1 is SGHNT, CDR2 YYREEE, per germline (reference sequence). Produced via immunoSEQ multiplex PCR; TCRdb's table is partial and in-frame only. Of about 180,000 clones listed, around 90% are singletons. V usage is TRBV5-4 and J usage is TRBJ1-1; D unresolved. The receptor comes from a woman between 45 and 65 years old in good health. Sequenced input: blood. The CDR3 region has the DNA TGTGCCAGCAGTTCGTACACGGAGAACACTGAAGCTTTCTTT. Its translation: CASSSYTENTEAFF. Filled out from reference TRBV5-4 and TRBJ1-1, the complete variable domain reads ETGVTQSPTHLIKTRGQQVTLRCSSQSGHNTVSWYQQALGQGPQFIFQYYREEENGRGNFPPRFSGLQFPNYSSELNVNALELDDSALYLCASSSYTENTEAFFGQGTRLTVV.